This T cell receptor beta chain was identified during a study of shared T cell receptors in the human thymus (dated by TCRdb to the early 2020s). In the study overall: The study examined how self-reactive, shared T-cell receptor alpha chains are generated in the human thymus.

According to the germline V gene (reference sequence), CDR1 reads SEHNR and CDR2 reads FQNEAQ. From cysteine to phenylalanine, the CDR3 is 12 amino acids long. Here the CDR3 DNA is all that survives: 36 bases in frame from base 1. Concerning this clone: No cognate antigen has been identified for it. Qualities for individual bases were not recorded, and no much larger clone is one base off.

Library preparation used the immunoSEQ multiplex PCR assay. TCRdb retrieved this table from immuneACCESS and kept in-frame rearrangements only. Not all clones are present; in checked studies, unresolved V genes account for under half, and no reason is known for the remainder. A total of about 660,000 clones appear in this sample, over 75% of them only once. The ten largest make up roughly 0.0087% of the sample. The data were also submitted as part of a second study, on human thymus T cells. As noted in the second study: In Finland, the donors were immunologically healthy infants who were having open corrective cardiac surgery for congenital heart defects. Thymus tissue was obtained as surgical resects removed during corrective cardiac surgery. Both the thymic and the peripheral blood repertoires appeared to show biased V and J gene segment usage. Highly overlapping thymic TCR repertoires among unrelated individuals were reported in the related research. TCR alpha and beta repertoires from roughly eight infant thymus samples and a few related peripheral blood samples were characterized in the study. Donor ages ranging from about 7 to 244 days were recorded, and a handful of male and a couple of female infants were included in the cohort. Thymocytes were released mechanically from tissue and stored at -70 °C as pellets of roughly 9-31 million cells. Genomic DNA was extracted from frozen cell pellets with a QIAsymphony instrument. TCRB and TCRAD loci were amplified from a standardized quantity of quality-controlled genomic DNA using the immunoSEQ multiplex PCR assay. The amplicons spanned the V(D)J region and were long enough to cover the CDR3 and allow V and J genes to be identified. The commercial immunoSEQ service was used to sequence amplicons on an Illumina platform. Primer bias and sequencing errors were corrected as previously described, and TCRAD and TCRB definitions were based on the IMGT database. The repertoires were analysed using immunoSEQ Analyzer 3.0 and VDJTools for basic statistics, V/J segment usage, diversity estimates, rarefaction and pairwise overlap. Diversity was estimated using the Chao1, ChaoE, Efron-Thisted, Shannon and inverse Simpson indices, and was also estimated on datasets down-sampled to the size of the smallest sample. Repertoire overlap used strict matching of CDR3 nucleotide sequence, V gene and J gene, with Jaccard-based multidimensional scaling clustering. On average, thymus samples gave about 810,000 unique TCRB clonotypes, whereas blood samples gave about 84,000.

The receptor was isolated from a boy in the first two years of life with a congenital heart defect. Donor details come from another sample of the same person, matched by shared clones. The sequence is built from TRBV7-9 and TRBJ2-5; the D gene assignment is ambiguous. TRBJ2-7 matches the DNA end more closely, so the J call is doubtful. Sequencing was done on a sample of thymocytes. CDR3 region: CASSLYSYEQYF. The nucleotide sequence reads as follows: TGTGCCAGCAGCCTCTACTCCTACGAGCAGTACTTC.